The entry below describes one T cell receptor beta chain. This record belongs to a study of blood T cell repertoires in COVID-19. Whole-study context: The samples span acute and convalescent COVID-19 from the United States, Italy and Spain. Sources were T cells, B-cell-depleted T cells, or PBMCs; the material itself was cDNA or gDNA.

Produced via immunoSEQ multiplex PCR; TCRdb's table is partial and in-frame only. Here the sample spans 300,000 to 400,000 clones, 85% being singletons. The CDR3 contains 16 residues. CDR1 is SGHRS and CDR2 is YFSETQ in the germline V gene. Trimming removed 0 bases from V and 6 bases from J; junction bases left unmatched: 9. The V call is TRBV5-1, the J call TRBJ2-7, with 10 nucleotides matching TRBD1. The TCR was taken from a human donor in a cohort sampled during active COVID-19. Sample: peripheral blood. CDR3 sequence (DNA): TGCGCCAGCAGCTTGGACCCCGGCCGGGACAGGGGCGAGCAGTACTTC. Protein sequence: CASSLDPGRDRGEQYF.